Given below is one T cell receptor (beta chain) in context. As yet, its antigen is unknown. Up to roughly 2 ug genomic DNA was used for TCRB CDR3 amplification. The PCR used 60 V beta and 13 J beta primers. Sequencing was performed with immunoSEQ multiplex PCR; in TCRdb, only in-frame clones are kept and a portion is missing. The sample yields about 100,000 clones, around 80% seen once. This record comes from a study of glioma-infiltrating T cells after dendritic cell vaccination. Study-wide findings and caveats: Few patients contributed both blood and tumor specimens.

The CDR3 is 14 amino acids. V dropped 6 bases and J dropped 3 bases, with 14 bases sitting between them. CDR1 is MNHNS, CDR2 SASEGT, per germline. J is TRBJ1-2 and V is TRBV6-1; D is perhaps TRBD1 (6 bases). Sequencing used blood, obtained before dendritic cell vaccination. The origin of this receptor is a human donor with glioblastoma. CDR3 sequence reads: CASSAADRDYGYTF. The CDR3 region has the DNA TGTGCCAGCAGCGCCGCGGACAGAGACTATGGCTACACCTTC.